This T cell receptor beta chain was identified during a study of blood T cells in healthy people across ages. Study-wide results and limits: Estimated diversity, derived from one million T cells, was regarded as an underestimate. TCR beta diversity, measured per million T cells, fell in a roughly linear way with age.

This CDR3 has 14 amino acids. The germline V gene has CDR1 MNHNS and CDR2 SASEGT. Deletions cut 10 bases from V and 1 base from J, with 17 bases between. Every sample had a minimum of 6.5 million PBMCs isolated. Primed by a sample-barcoded 5' primer and a J-beta primer mix, a second PCR proceeded for about 6 to 11 cycles. From each sample, at least 3 million paired-end reads containing CDR3 were obtained. TCRdb re-called the 5' RACE reads through MiXCR, storing one row per CDR3 protein. Of 1.2 million to 1.5 million distinct CDR3 sequences detected, roughly 45% appear once; the ten largest clones hold 7% to 9%. This clonotype has a handful of counts. Its specificity is not known.

The receptor was derived from a woman aged 18-29 years in good health. Sequencing input: blood. The genes are TRBV6-1 and TRBJ2-7; possible D gene TRBD2, 6 bases. The CDR3 DNA reads as TGTGCCACCCTGAGGGACTCAGGTTCCTACGAGCAGTACTTC. This codes for CATLRDSGSYEQYF.